This TCR beta chain was captured by sequencing in a study of control samples from healthy donors and cancer patients. In germline, CDR1 is LGHDT, CDR2 YNNKEL (reference sequence). The CDR3 loop spans 12 amino acids. As to this clone: One end of the junction is discordant with germline, which a read error may explain. In the same sample, other DNA sequences code for this CDR3.

Sequencing was performed with immunoSEQ multiplex PCR; in TCRdb, only in-frame clones are kept and a portion is missing. The table includes around 92,000 clones, 82% detected once. This receptor was identified in a man between 60 and 70 years old in good health. The chain combines TRBV3-1 (or the pseudogene TRBV3-2) with TRBJ2-5; D gene unclear. What was sequenced was blood. The CDR3 is CASSRYGETQYF. Here the CDR3 DNA reads TGTGCCAGCAGCCGATACGGAGAGACTCAGTACTTC.